This T cell receptor beta chain came from a study of T cell responses to AZD1222 COVID-19 vaccine. CDR3 size: 17 residues. Per the germline V gene, CDR1 is SGHRS and CDR2 is YFSETQ. V lost 2 bases and J lost 1; bases outside the gene matches: 8. The study, taken as a whole, reports: Vaccine-associated CD4 TCRs spanned spike, dominant at 160-218 and 743-854. The donor group comprised mostly white British people and more females; the analysis possibly underestimated clonal diversity.

This table comes from immunoSEQ multiplex PCR, and its TCRdb copy is limited to in-frame clones, with some not included. This sample has about 85,000 clones, with roughly nine tenths found just once. Concerning this clone itself: Its matching antigen is unknown.

The V call is TRBV5-1, the J call TRBJ1-2, with TRBD1 matching 10 bases. The material was peripheral blood, obtained on day 0 of AZD1222 vaccination. The TCR was taken from an adult in good health. The CDR3 bases are TGCGCCAGCAGCTTCGGGACAGGGGAATCACTTAACTATGGCTACACCTTC. Its protein product is CASSFGTGESLNYGYTF.